Sequencing of this T cell receptor beta chain was carried out in a study of technical replicates of blood from a handful of donors. The germline V gene has CDR1 MGHRA and CDR2 YSYEKL. With V trimmed by 4 bases and J by 0 bases, 14 bases remained unmatched. This CDR3 is built from 20 residues. TCRdb's table, derived via immunoSEQ multiplex PCR, lists solely in-frame clones and lacks some. Among around 60,000 clones listed, more than 85% were seen once. Sample: PBMCs. The chain employs TRBV4-1 and TRBJ2-3; 12 bases are a match to TRBD2. The sequence came from a human donor in good health. Some clones in this sample may be carry-over from other donors' samples. The CDR3 loop reads CASSLQAGTSGPSSTDTQYF. In DNA form, the CDR3 reads TGCGCCAGCAGCCTCCAAGCCGGGACTAGCGGGCCTTCTAGCACAGATACGCAGTATTTT.